A single sample gave rise to the 2 T cell receptor beta chains below, sequenced in a study of CD8+ T cells in alopecia areata. Extracted RNA was reverse transcribed, and the resulting cDNA served as sequencing template. The method was immunoSEQ multiplex PCR; TCRdb's version includes in-frame clones alone and lacks a portion of them. The table records 150,000 or so clones, about 51% of them present only once. As to treatment: oral pan-JAK inhibitor, 5-10 mg twice daily. The sample was CD8+ T cells sorted from blood, taken at week 4, from a patient treated with tofacitinib. The receptors here all came from a human donor with alopecia areata.

The rearrangement uses TRBV9 and TRBJ2-7; 8 bases align to TRBD1. The CDR3 sequence is 15 residues long. Germline V gives CDR1 SGDLS, CDR2 YYNGEE. The trim removed 4 bases at V and 3 bases at J, leaving 9 bases unmatched. The CDR3 coding sequence is TGTGCCAGCAGCTCAAGGGGGGACAGGAACTACGAGCAGTACTTC. Translating it yields CASSSRGDRNYEQYF.

The rearrangement joins TRBV27 to TRBJ1-6; the D gene is possibly TRBD1 (6 bases). Trimming removed 5 bases at V and 9 bases at J, with 14 bases between. Germline loops: CDR1 MNHEY, CDR2 SMNVEV (reference sequence). CDR3 length equals 14 residues. CDR3 region: CASSGLDRISPLHF. The CDR3 DNA sequence: TGTGCCAGCAGTGGTCTGGACAGAATTTCACCCCTCCACTTT.